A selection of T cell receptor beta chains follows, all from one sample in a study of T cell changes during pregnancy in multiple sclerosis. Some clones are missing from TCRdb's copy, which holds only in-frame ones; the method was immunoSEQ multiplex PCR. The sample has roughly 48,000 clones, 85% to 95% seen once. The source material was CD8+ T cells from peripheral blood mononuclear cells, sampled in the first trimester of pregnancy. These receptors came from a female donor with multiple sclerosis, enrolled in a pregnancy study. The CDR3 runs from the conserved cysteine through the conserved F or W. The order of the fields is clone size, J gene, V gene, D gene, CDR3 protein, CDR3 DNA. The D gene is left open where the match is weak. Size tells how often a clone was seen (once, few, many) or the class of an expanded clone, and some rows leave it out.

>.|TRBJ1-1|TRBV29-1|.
CSVDSGRPFF
TGCAGCGTTGATTCAGGGAGGCCTTTCTTT
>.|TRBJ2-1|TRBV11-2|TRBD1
CASSLKQGQDNEQFF
TGTGCCAGCAGCTTAAAACAGGGACAGGACAATGAGCAGTTCTTC
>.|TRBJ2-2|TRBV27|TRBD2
CASSLLAENTGELFF
TGTGCCAGCAGTTTGCTAGCGGAGAACACCGGGGAGCTGTTTTTT
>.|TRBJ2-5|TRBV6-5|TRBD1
CASRLTGGKETQYF
TGTGCCAGCAGACTGACAGGGGGAAAAGAGACCCAGTACTTC
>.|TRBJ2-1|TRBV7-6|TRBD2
CASSPPLAGGPNNEQFF
TGTGCCAGCAGCCCCCCATTAGCGGGAGGGCCTAACAATGAGCAGTTCTTC
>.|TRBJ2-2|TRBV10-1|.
CASSDLEDTGELFF
TGCGCCAGCAGTGATTTGGAGGATACCGGGGAGCTGTTTTTT
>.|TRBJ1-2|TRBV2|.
CASSETGRGYGYTF
TGTGCCAGCAGTGAAACGGGCAGGGGCTATGGCTACACCTTC
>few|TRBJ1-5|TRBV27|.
CAAGRSEVYSNQPQHF
TGTGCCGCCGGGAGGTCGGAGGTATATAGCAATCAGCCCCAGCATTTT
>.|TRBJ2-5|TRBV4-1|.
CASSQEQASYQETQYF
TGCGCCAGCAGCCAAGAGCAGGCCTCGTACCAAGAGACCCAGTACTTC
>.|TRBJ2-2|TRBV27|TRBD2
CASSLAGVTGELFF
TGTGCCAGCAGCCTGGCGGGGGTTACCGGGGAGCTGTTTTTT
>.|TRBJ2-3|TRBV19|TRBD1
CASRPTLRGLRDTQYF
TGTGCCAGTAGACCTACCCTCAGGGGGCTCCGAGATACGCAGTATTTT
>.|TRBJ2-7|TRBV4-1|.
CASSQAPGSTYEQYF
TGCGCCAGCAGCCAAGCCCCGGGGTCTACGTACGAGCAGTACTTC
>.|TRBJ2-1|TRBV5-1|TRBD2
CASSIIAGESGNEQFF
TGCGCCAGCAGTATAATAGCGGGAGAATCGGGGAATGAGCAGTTCTTC
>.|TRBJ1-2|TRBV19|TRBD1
CASTWTGGLNYGYTF
TGTGCCAGTACGTGGACAGGGGGCCTGAACTATGGCTACACCTTC
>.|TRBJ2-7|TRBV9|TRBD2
CASSVEGLAGAPNYEQYF
TGTGCCAGCAGCGTAGAGGGACTAGCGGGAGCCCCTAACTACGAGCAGTACTTC
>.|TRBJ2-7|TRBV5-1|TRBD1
CASSLGTGGVYEQYF
TGCGCCAGCAGCCTGGGGACAGGGGGCGTCTACGAGCAGTACTTC
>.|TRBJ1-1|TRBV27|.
CASRRLGNTEAFF
TGTGCCAGCAGGCGGCTAGGGAACACTGAAGCTTTCTTT
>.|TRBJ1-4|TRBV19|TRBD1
CASSDDRDDEKLFF
TGTGCCAGTAGCGATGACAGGGATGACGAAAAACTGTTTTTT
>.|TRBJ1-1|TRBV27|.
CASRWTVYTEAFF
TGTGCCAGCCGATGGACAGTTTACACTGAAGCTTTCTTT
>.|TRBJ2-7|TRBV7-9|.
CASSSLGVEQYF
TGTGCCAGCAGCTCACTAGGAGTCGAGCAGTACTTC
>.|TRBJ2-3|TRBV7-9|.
CASSPPRGYSTDTQYF
TGTGCCAGCAGCCCCCCCCGGGGGTATAGCACAGATACGCAGTATTTT
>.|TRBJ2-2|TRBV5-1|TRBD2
CASSFVAGGETGELFF
TGCGCCAGCAGCTTTGTCGCGGGGGGCGAGACCGGGGAGCTGTTTTTT